The sample holds a few counts of the clone carrying this T cell receptor (beta chain). The entry originates in a study of blood T cells in healthy people across ages. Study in general: Per two T cells, about one barcoded beta molecule was captured through template switching.

Through a sample-barcoded 5' primer and a J-beta primer mix, a second PCR was run for roughly 7 to 12 cycles. Each CDR3 protein is one row after TCRdb ran MiXCR on the 5' RACE reads. The sample shows about 1,500,000 distinct CDR3 sequences, roughly 30% of them seen only once. The ends lost 4 bases at V and 1 base at J; junction bases unmatched: 17. CDR1 SGHTA and CDR2 FQGNSA come from the germline V gene. The CDR3 length is 19 residues. The source is a woman under 40 in good health. The specimen was blood. The chain recombines TRBV7-2 with TRBJ2-7, with 9 bases that match TRBD1. In DNA form, the CDR3 reads TGTGCCAGCAGCTCAAACCCGGCCGGGACAGGGTCAGGGTCCTACGAGCAGTACTTC. Protein sequence: CASSSNPAGTGSGSYEQYF.